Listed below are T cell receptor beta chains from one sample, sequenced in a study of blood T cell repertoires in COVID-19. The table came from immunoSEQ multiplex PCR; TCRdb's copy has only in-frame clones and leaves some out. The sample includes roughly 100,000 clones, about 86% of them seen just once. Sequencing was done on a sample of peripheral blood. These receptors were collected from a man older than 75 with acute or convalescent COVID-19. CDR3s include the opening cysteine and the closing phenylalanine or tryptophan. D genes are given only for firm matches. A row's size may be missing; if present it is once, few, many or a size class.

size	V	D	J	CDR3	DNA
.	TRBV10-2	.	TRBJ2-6	CASSEPGVNVLTF	TGCGCCAGCAGTGAGCCGGGGGTGAACGTCCTGACTTTC
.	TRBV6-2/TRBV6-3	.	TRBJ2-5	CASSYSTEQETQYF	TGTGCCAGCAGTTACTCGACAGAACAAGAGACCCAGTACTTC
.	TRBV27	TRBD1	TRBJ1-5	CASSLRTGLNQPQHF	TGTGCCAGCAGTTTAAGGACAGGGCTCAATCAGCCCCAGCATTTT
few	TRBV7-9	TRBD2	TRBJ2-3	CASSPGTSADTQYF	TGTGCCAGCAGCCCTGGGACTAGCGCAGATACGCAGTATTTT
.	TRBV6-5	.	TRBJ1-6	CASSNGGDNSPLHF	TGTGCCAGCAGCAACGGGGGGGATAATTCACCCCTCCACTTT
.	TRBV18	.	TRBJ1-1	CASSRTVNTEAFF	TGTGCCAGCTCACGGACAGTGAACACTGAAGCTTTCTTT
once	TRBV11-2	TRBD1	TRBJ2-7	CASSPRQGRTGEQYF	TGTGCCAGCAGCCCTCGACAGGGAAGAACGGGGGAGCAGTACTTC
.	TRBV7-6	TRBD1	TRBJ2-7	CASSLNDRAYEQYF	TGTGCCAGCAGCTTAAACGACAGGGCCTACGAGCAGTACTTC
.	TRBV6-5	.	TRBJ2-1	CASSFLGGGSYNEQFF	TGTGCCAGCAGTTTCCTGGGGGGAGGATCCTACAATGAGCAGTTCTTC
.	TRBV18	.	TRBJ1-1	CASSPNTEAFF	TGTGCCAGCTCCCCTAACACTGAAGCTTTCTTT
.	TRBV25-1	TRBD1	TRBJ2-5	CASSEFSGTGGRTQYF	TGTGCCAGCAGTGAATTCTCGGGGACAGGGGGCCGGACCCAGTACTTC
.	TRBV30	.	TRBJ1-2	CAWRGGLLPEGTGYTF	TGTGCCTGGAGGGGAGGGCTTCTCCCCGAAGGGACTGGCTACACCTTC
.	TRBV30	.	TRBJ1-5	CAWSQGGSQPQHF	TGTGCCTGGAGCCAGGGAGGCTCTCAGCCCCAGCATTTT
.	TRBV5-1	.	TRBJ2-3	CASSLGRTDTQYF	TGCGCCAGCAGCTTGGGGCGCACAGATACGCAGTATTTT
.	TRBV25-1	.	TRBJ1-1	CASSDLGWNTEAFF	TGTGCCAGCAGTGACCTAGGTTGGAACACTGAAGCTTTCTTT
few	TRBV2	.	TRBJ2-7	CASSGTVRTYEQYF	TGTGCCAGCAGTGGGACAGTTAGAACCTACGAGCAGTACTTC
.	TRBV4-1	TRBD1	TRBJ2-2	CASSQVYAGTGAGELFF	TGCGCCAGCAGCCAAGTCTATGCAGGGACAGGCGCCGGGGAGCTGTTTTTT
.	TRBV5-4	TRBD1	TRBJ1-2	CASSGTDRGDGYTF	TGTGCCAGCAGCGGCACGGACAGGGGCGATGGCTACACCTTC
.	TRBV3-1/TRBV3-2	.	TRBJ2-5	CASSQDQLQETQYF	TGTGCCAGCAGCCAAGATCAACTCCAAGAGACCCAGTACTTC
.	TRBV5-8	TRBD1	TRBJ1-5	CASSLGQGGYSNQPQHF	TGTGCCAGCAGCTTGGGACAGGGGGGTTATAGCAATCAGCCCCAGCATTTT
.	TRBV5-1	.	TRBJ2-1	CASSSALGSYNEQFF	TGCGCCAGCAGCAGCGCCCTGGGCTCCTACAATGAGCAGTTCTTC
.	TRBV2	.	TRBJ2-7	CASMTALTYEQYF	TGTGCCAGCATGACAGCCTTAACCTACGAGCAGTACTTC
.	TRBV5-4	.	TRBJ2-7	CASSLGTPDSYEQYF	TGTGCCAGCAGCTTGGGGACTCCCGACTCCTACGAGCAGTACTTC
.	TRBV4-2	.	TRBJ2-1	CASSQDSVYNEQFF	TGTGCCAGCAGCCAAGATTCGGTATACAATGAGCAGTTCTTC
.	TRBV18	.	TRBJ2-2	CASSPFQNTGELFF	TGTGCCAGCTCACCGTTCCAGAACACCGGGGAGCTGTTTTTT
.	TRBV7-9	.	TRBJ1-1	CASSLAGNTEAFF	TGTGCCAGCAGCTTGGCGGGGAACACTGAAGCTTTCTTT
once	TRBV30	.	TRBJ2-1	CAWRYTTSLHNEQFF	TGTGCCTGGCGCTACACTACTAGCCTTCACAATGAGCAGTTCTTC
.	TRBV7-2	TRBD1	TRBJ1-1	CASSLKQGGTEAFF	TGTGCCAGCAGCTTAAAACAGGGGGGTACTGAAGCTTTCTTT
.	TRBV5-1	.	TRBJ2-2	CASSLGGSRTGELFF	TGCGCCAGCAGCTTGGGAGGGAGTCGAACCGGGGAGCTGTTTTTT
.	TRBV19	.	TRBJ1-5	CASSRGGNQPQHF	TGTGCCAGTAGTAGGGGAGGCAATCAGCCCCAGCATTTT
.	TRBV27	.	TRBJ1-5	CASSDLATGNQPQHF	TGTGCCAGCTCGGACCTAGCCACGGGCAATCAGCCCCAGCATTTT
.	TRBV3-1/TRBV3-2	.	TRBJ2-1	CASSQGVADYNEQFF	TGTGCCAGCAGCCAAGGGGTTGCGGATTACAATGAGCAGTTCTTC
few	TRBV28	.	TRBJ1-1	CASRPQGDWTEAFF	TGTGCCAGCAGACCACAGGGAGATTGGACTGAAGCTTTCTTT
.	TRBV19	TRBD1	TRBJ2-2	CASSFGQGPNTGELFF	TGTGCCAGTAGTTTCGGACAGGGGCCGAACACCGGGGAGCTGTTTTTT
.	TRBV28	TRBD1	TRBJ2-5	CASSFFDYRTGDHQETQYF	TGTGCCAGCAGTTTTTTTGACTACCGGACAGGGGACCACCAAGAGACCCAGTACTTC
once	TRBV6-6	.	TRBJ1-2	CASSPSDNNYGYTF	TGTGCCAGCAGTCCCTCAGACAATAACTATGGCTACACCTTC
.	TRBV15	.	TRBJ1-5	CATSRERQYSNQPQHF	TGTGCCACCAGCAGAGAGAGACAGTATAGCAATCAGCCCCAGCATTTT
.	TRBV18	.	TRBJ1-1	CASSPDRTANTEAFF	TGTGCCAGCTCACCGGATCGGACAGCGAACACTGAAGCTTTCTTT
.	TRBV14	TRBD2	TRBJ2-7	CASSQGTSGIFHEQYF	TGTGCCAGCAGCCAGGGGACTAGCGGTATTTTCCACGAGCAGTACTTC
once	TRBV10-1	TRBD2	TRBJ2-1	CASSLTSGGENEQFF	TGCGCCAGCAGTTTGACTAGCGGAGGCGAGAATGAGCAGTTCTTC
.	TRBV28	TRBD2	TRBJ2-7	CASNSLGRDFQAYEQYF	TGTGCCAGCAACAGTTTAGGGAGGGACTTCCAAGCCTACGAGCAGTACTTC
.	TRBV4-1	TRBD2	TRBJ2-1	CASSQEKRERRFF	TGCGCCAGCAGCCAAGAAAAGCGGGAGAGGCGGTTCTTC
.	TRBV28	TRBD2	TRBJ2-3	CASSFLKTSGNTDTQYF	TGTGCCAGCAGTTTCCTAAAGACTAGCGGAAACACAGATACGCAGTATTTT
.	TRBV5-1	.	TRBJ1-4	CASRFTSTNEKLFF	TGCGCCAGCAGGTTTACTTCAACTAATGAAAAACTGTTTTTT
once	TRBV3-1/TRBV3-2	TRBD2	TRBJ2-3	CASSPRSAGGTDTQYF	TGTGCCAGCAGCCCACGATCAGCGGGAGGCACAGATACGCAGTATTTT
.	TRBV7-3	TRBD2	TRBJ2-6	CASSPLAGGGANVLTF	TGTGCCAGCAGCCCTTTAGCGGGAGGTGGGGCCAACGTCCTGACTTTC
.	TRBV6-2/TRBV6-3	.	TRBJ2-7	CASSKEVAVEQYF	TGTGCCAGCAGTAAGGAGGTAGCCGTCGAGCAGTACTTC
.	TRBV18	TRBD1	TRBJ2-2	CASSPPGQGVTGELFF	TGTGCCAGCTCACCGCCCGGACAGGGGGTCACGGGGGAGCTGTTTTTT
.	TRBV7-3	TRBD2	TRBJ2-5	CASSYVGGREETQYF	TGTGCCAGCAGCTACGTCGGGGGGAGGGAAGAGACCCAGTACTTC
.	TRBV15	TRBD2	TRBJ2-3	CATSRDLLAGGSDTQYF	TGTGCCACCAGCAGAGATCTCCTAGCGGGAGGCTCAGATACGCAGTATTTT
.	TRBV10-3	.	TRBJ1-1	CASTAGMNTEAFF	TGTGCCTCGACTGCAGGGATGAACACTGAAGCTTTCTTT
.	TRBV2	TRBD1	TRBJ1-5	CASSRDRGNQPQHF	TGTGCCAGCAGTCGAGACAGGGGGAATCAGCCCCAGCATTTT
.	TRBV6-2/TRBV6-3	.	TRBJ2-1	CASSYSSGSTNEQFF	TGTGCCAGCAGTTACTCATCGGGATCGACCAATGAGCAGTTCTTC